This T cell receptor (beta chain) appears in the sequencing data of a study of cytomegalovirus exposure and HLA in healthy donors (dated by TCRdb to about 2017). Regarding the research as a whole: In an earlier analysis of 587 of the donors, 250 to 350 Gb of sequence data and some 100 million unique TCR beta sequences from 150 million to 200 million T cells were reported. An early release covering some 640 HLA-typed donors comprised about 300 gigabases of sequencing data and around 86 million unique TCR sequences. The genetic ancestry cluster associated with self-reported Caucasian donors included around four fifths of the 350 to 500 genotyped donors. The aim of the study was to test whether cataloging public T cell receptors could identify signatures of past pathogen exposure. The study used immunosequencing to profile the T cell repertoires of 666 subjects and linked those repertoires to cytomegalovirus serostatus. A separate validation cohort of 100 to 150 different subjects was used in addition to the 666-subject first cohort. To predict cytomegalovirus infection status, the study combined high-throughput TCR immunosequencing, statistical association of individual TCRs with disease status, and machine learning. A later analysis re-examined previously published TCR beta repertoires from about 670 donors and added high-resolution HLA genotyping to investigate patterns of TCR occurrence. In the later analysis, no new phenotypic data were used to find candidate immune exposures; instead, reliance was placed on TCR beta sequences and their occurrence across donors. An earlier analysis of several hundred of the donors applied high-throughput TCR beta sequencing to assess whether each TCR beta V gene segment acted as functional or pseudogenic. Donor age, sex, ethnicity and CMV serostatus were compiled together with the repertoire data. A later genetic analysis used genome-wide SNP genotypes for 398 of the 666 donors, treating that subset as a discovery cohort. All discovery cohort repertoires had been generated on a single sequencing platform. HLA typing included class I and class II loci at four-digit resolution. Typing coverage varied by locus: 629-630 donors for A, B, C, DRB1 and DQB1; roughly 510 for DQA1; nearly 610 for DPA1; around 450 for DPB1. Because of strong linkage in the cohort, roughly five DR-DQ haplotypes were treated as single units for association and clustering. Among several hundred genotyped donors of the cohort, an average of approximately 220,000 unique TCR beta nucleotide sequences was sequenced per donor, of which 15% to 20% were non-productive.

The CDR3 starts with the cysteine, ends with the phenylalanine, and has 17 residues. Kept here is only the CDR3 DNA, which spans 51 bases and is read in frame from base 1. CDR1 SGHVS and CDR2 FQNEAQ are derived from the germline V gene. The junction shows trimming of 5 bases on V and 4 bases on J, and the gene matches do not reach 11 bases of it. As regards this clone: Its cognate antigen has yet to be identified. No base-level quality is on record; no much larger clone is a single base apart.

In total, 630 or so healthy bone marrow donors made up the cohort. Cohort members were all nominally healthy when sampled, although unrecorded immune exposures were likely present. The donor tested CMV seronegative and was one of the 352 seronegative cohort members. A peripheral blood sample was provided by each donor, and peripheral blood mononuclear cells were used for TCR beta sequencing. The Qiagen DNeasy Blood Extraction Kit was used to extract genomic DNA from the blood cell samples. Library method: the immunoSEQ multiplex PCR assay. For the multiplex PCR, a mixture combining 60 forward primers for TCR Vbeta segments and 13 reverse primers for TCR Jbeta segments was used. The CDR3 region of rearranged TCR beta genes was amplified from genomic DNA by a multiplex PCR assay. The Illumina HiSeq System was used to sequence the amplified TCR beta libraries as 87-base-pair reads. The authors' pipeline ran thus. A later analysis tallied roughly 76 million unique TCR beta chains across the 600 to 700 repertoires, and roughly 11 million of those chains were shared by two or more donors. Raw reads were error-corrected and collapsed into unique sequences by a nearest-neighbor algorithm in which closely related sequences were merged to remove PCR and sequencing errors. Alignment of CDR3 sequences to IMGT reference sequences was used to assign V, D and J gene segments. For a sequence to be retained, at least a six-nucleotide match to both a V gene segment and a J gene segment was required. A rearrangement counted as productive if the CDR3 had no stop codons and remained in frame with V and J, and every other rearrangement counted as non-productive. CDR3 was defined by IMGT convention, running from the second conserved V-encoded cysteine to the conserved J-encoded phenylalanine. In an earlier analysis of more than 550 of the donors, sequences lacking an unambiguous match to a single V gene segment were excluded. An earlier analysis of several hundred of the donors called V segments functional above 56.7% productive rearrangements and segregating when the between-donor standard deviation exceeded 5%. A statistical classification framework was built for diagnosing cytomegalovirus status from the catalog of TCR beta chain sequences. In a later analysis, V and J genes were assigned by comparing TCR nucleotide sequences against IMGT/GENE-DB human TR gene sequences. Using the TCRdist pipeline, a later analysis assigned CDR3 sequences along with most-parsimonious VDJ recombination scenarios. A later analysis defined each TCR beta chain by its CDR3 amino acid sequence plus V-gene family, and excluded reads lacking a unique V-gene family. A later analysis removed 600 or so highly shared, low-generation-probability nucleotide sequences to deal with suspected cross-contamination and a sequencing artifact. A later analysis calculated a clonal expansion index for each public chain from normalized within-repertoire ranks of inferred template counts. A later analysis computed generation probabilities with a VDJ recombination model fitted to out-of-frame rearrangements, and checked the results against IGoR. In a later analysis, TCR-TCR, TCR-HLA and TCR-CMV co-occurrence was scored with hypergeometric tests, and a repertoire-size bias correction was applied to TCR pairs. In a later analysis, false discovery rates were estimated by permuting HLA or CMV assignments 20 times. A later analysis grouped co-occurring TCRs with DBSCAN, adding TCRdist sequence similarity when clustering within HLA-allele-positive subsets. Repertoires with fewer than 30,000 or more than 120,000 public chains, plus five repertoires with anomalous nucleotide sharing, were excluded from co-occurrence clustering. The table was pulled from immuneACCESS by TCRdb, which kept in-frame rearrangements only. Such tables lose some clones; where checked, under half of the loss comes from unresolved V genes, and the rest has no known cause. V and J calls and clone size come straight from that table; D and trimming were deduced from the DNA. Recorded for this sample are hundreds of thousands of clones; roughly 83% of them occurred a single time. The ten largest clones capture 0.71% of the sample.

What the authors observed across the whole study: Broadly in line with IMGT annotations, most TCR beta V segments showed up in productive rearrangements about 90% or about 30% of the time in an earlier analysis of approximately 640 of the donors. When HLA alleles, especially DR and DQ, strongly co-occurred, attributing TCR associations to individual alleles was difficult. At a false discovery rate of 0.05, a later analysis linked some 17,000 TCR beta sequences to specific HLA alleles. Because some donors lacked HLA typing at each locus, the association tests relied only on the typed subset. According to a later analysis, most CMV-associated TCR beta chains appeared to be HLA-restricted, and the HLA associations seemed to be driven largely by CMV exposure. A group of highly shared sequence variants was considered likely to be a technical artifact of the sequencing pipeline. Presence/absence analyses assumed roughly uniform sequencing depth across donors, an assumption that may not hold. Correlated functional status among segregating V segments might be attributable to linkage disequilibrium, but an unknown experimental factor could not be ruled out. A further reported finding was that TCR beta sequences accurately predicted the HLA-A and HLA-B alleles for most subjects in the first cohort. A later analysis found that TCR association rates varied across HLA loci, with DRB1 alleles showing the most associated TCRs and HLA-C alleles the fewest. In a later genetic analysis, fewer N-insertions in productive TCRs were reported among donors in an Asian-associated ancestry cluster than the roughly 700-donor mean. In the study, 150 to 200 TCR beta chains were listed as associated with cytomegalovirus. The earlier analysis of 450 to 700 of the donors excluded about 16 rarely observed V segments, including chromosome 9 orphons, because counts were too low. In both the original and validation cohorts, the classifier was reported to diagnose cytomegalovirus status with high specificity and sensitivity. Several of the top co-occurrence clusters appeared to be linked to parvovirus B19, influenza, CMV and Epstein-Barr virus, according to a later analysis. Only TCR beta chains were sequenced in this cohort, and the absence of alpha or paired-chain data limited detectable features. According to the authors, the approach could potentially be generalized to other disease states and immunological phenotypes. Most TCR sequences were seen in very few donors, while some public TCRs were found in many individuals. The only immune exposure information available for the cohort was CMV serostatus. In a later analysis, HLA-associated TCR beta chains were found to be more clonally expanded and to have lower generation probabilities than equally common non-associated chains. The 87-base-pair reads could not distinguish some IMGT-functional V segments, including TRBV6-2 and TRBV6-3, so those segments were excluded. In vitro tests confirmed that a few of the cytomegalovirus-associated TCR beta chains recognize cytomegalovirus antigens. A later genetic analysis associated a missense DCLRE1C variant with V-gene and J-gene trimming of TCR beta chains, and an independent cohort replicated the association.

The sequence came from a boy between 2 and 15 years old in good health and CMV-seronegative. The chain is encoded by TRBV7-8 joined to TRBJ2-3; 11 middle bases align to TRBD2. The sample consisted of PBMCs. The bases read TGTGCCAGCAGCCCCCTTGCCGGACTAGCGGGTTCAGATACGCAGTATTTT. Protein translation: CASSPLAGLAGSDTQYF. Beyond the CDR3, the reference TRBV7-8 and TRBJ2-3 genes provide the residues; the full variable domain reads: GAGVSQSPRYKVAKRGQDVALRCDPISGHVSLFWYQQALGQGPEFLTYFQNEAQLDKSGLPSDRFFAERPEGSVSTLKIQRTQQEDSAVYLCASSPLAGLAGSDTQYFGPGTRLTVL.